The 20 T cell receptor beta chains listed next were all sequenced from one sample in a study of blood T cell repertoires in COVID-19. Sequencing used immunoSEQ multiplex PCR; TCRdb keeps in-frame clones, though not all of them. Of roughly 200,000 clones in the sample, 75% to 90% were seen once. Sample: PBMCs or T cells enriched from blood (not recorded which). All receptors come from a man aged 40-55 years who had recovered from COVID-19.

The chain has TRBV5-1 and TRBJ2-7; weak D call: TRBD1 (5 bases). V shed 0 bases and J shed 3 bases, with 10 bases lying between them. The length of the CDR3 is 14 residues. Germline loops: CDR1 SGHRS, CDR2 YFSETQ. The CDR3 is CASSLDQGYYEQYF. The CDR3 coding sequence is TGCGCCAGCAGCTTGGATCAGGGCTACTACGAGCAGTACTTC.

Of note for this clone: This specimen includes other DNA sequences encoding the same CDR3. The CDR3 DNA reads as TGTGCCAGCAGCCAAGATACTAGCGGGTCCTACGAGCAGTACTTC. The encoded protein is CASSQDTSGSYEQYF. The gene calls are TRBV4-2 and TRBJ2-7, with 9 bases lining up with TRBD2. CDR1 is LGHNA, CDR2 YNFKEQ, per germline. After removal of 0 bases from V and 1 base from J, the junction contained 1 base not matched to a gene. The CDR3 loop spans 15 amino acids.

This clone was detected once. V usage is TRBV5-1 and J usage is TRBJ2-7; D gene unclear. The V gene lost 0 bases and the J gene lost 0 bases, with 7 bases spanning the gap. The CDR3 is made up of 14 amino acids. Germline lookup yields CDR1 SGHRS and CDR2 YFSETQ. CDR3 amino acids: CASSLVASSYEQYF. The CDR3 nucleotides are TGCGCCAGCAGCTTGGTGGCCAGCTCCTACGAGCAGTACTTC.

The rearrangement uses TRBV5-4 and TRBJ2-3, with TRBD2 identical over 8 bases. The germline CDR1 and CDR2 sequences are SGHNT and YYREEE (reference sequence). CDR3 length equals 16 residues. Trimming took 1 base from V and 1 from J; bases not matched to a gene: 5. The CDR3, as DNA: TGTGCCAGCAGCTTGTACGGGGGGGGGCGCACAGATACGCAGTATTTT. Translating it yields CASSLYGGGRTDTQYF.

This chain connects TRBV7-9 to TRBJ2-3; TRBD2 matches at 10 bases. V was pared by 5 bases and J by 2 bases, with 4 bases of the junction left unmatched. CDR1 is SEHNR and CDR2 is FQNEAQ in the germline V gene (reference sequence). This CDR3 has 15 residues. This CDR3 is CASSPGLAFTDTQYF. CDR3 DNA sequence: TGTGCCAGCAGCCCGGGACTAGCGTTCACAGATACGCAGTATTTT.

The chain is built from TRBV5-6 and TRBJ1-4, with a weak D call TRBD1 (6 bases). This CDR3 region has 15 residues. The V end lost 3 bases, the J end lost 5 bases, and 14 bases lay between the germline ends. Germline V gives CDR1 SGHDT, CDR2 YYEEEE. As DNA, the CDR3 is TGTGCCAGCAGCTCTAGGGGGTGGAGAAATGAAAAACTGTTTTTT. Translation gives CASSSRGWRNEKLFF.

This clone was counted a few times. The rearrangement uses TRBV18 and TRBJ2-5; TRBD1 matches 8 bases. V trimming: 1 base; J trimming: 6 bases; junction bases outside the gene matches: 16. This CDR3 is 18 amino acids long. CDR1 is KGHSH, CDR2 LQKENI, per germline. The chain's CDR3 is CASSPQEIRTGRTKTQYF. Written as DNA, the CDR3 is TGTGCCAGCTCACCACAGGAGATAAGGACAGGGCGAACGAAGACCCAGTACTTC.

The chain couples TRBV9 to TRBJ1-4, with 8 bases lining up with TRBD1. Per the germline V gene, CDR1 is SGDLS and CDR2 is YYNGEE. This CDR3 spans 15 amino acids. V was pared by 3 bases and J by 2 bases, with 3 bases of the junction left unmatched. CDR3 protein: CASSAGQGTNEKLFF. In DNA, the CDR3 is TGTGCCAGCAGCGCCGGACAGGGCACTAATGAAAAACTGTTTTTT.

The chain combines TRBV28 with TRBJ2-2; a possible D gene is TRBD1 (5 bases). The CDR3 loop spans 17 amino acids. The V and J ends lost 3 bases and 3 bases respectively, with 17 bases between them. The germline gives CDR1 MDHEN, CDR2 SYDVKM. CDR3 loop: CASSFGRRTTYTGELFF. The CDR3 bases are TGTGCCAGCAGTTTTGGTCGGCGGACAACCTACACCGGGGAGCTGTTTTTT.

This CDR3 reads CASRGDLRGEQYF. CDR3 coding DNA: TGTGCCAGCAGGGGGGACCTCCGGGGGGAGCAGTACTTC. The chain carries TRBV28 and TRBJ2-7, with TRBD2 as a possible D gene (6 bases). Germline V gene lookup returns CDR1 MDHEN and CDR2 SYDVKM. This CDR3 has 13 amino acids. Trimming took off 6 bases at V and 7 bases at J, with 16 bases between the two ends.

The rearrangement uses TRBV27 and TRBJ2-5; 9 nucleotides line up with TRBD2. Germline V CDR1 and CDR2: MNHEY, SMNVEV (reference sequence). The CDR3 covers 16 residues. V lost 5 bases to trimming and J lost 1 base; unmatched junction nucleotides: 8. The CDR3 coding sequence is TGTGCCAGCAGTCCCCGGCTAGCGGGAATCCAAGAGACCCAGTACTTC. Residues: CASSPRLAGIQETQYF.

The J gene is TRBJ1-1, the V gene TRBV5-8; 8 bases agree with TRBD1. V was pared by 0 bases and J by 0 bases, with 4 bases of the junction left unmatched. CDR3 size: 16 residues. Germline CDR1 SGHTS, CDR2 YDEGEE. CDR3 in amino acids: CASSLGTGRLNTEAFF. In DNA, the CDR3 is TGTGCCAGCAGCTTGGGGACAGGGAGGTTGAACACTGAAGCTTTCTTT.

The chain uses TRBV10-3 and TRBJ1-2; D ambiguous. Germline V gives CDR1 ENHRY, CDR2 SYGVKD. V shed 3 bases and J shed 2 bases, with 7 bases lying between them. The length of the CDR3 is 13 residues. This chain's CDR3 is CAISDEGNYGYTF. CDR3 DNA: TGTGCCATCAGTGACGAGGGCAACTATGGCTACACCTTC.

CDR3 residues: CASSQPRVQGAWETQYF. The CDR3 DNA is TGTGCCAGCAGCCAACCAAGGGTGCAGGGGGCATGGGAGACCCAGTACTTC. The genes are TRBV3-1 (or the pseudogene TRBV3-2) and TRBJ2-5, with 8 positions matching TRBD1. Germline trimming cut 2 bases from V and 5 bases from J; bases unmatched to any gene: 13. Germline lookup yields CDR1 LGHDT and CDR2 YNNKEL (reference sequence). The CDR3 has 17 residues.

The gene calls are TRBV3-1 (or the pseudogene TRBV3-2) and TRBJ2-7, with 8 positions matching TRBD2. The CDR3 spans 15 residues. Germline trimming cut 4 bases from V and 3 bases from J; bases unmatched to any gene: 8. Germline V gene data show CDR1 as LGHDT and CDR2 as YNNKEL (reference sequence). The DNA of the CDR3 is TGTGCCAGCAGCCCCGGACGGACTAGCCGCTACGAGCAGTACTTC. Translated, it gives CASSPGRTSRYEQYF.

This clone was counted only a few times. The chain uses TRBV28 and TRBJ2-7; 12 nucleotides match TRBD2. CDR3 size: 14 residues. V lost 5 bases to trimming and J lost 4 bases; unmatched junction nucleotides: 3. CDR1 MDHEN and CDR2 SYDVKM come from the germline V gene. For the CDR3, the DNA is TGTGCCAGCAGTGAAACTAGCGGGAGGTACGAGCAGTACTTC. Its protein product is CASSETSGRYEQYF. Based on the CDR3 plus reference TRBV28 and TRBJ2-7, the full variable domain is DVKVTQSSRYLVKRTGEKVFLECVQDMDHENMFWYRQDPGLGLRLIYFSYDVKMKEKGDIPEGYSVSREKKERFSLILESASTNQTSMYLCASSETSGRYEQYFGPGTRLTVT.

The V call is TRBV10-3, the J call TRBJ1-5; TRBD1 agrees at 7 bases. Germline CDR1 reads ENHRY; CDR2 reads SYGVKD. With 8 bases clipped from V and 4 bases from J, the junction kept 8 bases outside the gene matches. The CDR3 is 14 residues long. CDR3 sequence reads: CAISGTAENQPQHF. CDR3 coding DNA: TGTGCCATCTCCGGGACAGCAGAGAATCAGCCCCAGCATTTT.

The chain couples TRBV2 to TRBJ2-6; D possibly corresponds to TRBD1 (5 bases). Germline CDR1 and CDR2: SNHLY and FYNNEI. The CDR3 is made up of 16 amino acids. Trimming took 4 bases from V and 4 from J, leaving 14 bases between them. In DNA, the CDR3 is TGTGCCAGCAGTGGTGGACACGTTCCGGGGGCCAACGTCCTGACTTTC. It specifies CASSGGHVPGANVLTF.

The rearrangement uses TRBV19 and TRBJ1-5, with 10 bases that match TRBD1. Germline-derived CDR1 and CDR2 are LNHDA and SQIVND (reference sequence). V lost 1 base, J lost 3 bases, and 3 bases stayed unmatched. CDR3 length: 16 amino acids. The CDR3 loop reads CASSIVGTGDNQPQHF. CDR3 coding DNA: TGTGCCAGTAGTATAGTGGGGACAGGGGACAATCAGCCCCAGCATTTT.

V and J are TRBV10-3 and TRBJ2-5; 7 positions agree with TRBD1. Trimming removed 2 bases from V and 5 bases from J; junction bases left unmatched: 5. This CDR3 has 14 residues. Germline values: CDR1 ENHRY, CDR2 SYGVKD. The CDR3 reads CAISEKGALETQYF. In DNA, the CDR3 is TGTGCCATCAGTGAGAAGGGGGCGTTGGAGACCCAGTACTTC.